This T cell receptor (beta chain) was found in a study of shared clonotypes between healthy human individuals (dated by TCRdb to 2020 to 2021). For the study in its entirety: The cohort comprised a couple of women and three men aged 18 to 49 years. For each donor, three plates each were used for CD4 naive and CD4 memory, two plates were used for CD8 naive, and one plate was used for CD8 memory. To estimate repertoire size and how much clonotype sharing occurs between individuals, the study deeply sequenced the blood TCR repertoires of several healthy adults. Per donor, leukapheresis produced somewhere between about 0.94 and 8.9 billion PBMCs. Libraries were prepared and TCR repertoires were sequenced by different laboratories using diverse techniques, in order to increase sequencing depth and limit assay-specific biases. Points the paper makes about the study in general: Rarefaction of sorted-subset datasets indicated incomplete sequencing despite the large sequencing depth. Sampling was restricted to blood, and TCR repertoires in tissues likely differ from the TCR repertoires found in blood. Estimated clonotype richness was generally larger for naive than for memory subsets. The genetic and exposure-history diversity represented was limited by the small number of donors. Compared with non-shared clonotypes, clonotypes shared by all four sorted-subset donors had higher generation probabilities. Pairwise subsampling indicated that sequencing depth was expected to affect the degree of clonotype sharing among donors. About 5% of naive CD4, 3% to 3.5% of naive CD8, roughly 2.4% of memory CD4, and 0.35% to 0.5% of memory CD8 clonotypes were shared across several donors.

Healthy HIV-negative adults with no recently reported acute infections or vaccinations were included as donors. Only Caucasian adults living in Nashville, Tennessee, USA were represented among the donors. CD4+ T cells were enriched through magnetic negative selection, after which naive cells were positively selected on CD45RA and the remaining negative fraction served as the memory subset. After blood collection by leukapheresis, PBMCs were isolated using Ficoll-Histopaque density gradient centrifugation and then cryopreserved in the vapor phase of liquid nitrogen. Analytical flow cytometry was used to check the purity and quantity of every magnetically sorted T cell population. Each sorted fraction had its genomic DNA isolated and then quantified by UV absorbance on a Nanodrop 2000c. V is cut by 5 bases and J by 8 bases, and the space between the germline ends is 18 bases. According to the germline V gene (reference sequence), CDR1 reads GTSNPN and CDR2 reads SVGIG. Measured from the cysteine to the phenylalanine, the CDR3 is 13 residues long. Of the read, only the CDR3 DNA is kept; its 39 bases are in frame from base 1.

TCR CDR3 regions were amplified from genomic DNA by multiplex PCR using the deep immunoSEQ assay. Extracted genomic DNA from each cell subset was spread evenly across all wells of several immunoSEQ 96-well plates, with each plate serving as a replicate. For sorted subsets, approximately 200 ng of genomic DNA, equivalent to 30,000 or so T cell genomes, went into each replicate PCR. The purified libraries were quantified using a Qubit 3.0 fluorometer, sized with a Bioanalyzer 2100, and then quantified again using the KAPA Library Quantification kit. A separate single-read 150-cycle Illumina NextSeq 550 flow cell was used to sequence each immunoSEQ 96-well plate. In the original analysis: Because the immunoSEQ output included only junctional sequences and no quality scores, the filtering could not be the same as the filtering used for full-length reads. To assign V/J genes and CDR3, sequences were annotated against IMGT germline references using PyIR, a Python wrapper for IgBLAST v1.9. Reads were removed for weak V/J assignments (E-value above 1e-6), missing CDR3, stop codons, out-of-frame junctions, or ambiguous translated residues. V3J clonotypes were defined as sequences sharing an identical inferred V gene, J gene, and CDR3 amino acid sequence. Percentage overlap between repertoires was calculated by dividing the number of shared unique clonotypes by the size of the smaller repertoire. Richness of each repertoire was evaluated using RTK rarefaction, the Chao1 estimator, and Recon v2.1 estimates of unobserved clonotypes. Generation probabilities for all TCRbeta clonotypes obtained by the gDNA method from a handful of donors were computed using OLGA. Held by TCRdb, this immuneACCESS table contains in-frame sequences only and omits some clones. Under half of the omission traces to an unresolved V gene where checked; the cause of the rest is unknown. The DNA gave D and trimming, while V, J and clone size come from that table. The table for this sample lists about 1 million clones; approximately 72% of them were counted only once. The top ten clones comprise around 1.5% of the sample.

Note on this clone: Its antigen remains undetermined. Base qualities are not recorded, but no much larger clone differs from it by a single base. In the same sample, other DNA sequences code for this CDR3.

Sequenced material: memory CD4+ T cells sorted from blood. Taken with the paper, the label for cell subset or site translates to: CD45RA-negative fraction. Here the chain combines TRBV30 and TRBJ1-2; TRBD1 might be the D gene, on 5 matching bases. The TCR originated in a man younger than 35 in good health. DNA sequence: TGTGCCTGGTCGGTAGGGAGGGGACGCGGCTACACCTTC. Translated, this gives CAWSVGRGRGYTF.